The present T cell receptor beta chain was sequenced within a study of immune evolution from preneoplasia to lung adenocarcinoma. Trimming removed 0 bases at V and 4 bases at J, with 11 bases between. This CDR3 is 15 amino acids long. Per germline, CDR1 SGDLS and CDR2 YYNGEE. TCRdb keeps only in-frame clones here, not all; method: immunoSEQ multiplex PCR. The sample shows thousands of clones, around four fifths of them seen only once. The sequence was obtained from a donor at least 70 years old with lung adenocarcinoma. The sequenced material came from FFPE adjacent normal lung tissue. The chain carries TRBV9 and TRBJ1-3; D perhaps matches TRBD1 (5 bases). CDR3 in DNA: TGTGCCAGCAGCGTAGGATCAGGGTCCGGAAACACCATATATTTT. Translating it yields CASSVGSGSGNTIYF. The complete variable domain, with remaining parts taken from reference TRBV9 and TRBJ1-3, reads DSGVTQTPKHLITATGQRVTLRCSPRSGDLSVYWYQQSLDQGLQFLIQYYNGEERAKGNILERFSAQQFPDLHSELNLSSLELGDSALYFCASSVGSGSGNTIYFGEGSWLTVV.